What follows describes a single T cell receptor beta chain. What it binds is unknown. Researchers ran the PCR with 60 Vbeta and 13 Jbeta primers. Sequencing used immunoSEQ multiplex PCR; TCRdb keeps in-frame clones, though not all of them. The sample lists approximately 90,000 clones; approximately 77% were seen once. CDR1 MGHRA and CDR2 YSYEKL come from the germline V gene. The CDR3 loop spans 16 amino acids. V was pared by 7 bases and J by 0 bases, with 7 bases of the junction left unmatched. The sample belongs to a study of cytomegalovirus exposure and HLA in healthy donors. At the level of the study: Across 300 to 400 genotyped donors, 81% landed in the Caucasian-associated ancestry cluster. Overall study findings and caveats: Most TCR sequences proved rare, with some public TCRs found in many donors. In a later analysis, DRB1 alleles had the most associated TCRs; HLA-C alleles the fewest.

The specimen was PBMCs. This sequence originates from a middle-aged woman in good health and CMV-seronegative. The genes are TRBV4-1 and TRBJ1-2; 11 nucleotides align to TRBD1. This chain's CDR3 is CASTPLGQGANYGYTF. CDR3 sequence (DNA): TGCGCCAGCACCCCACTGGGACAGGGGGCTAACTATGGCTACACCTTC.